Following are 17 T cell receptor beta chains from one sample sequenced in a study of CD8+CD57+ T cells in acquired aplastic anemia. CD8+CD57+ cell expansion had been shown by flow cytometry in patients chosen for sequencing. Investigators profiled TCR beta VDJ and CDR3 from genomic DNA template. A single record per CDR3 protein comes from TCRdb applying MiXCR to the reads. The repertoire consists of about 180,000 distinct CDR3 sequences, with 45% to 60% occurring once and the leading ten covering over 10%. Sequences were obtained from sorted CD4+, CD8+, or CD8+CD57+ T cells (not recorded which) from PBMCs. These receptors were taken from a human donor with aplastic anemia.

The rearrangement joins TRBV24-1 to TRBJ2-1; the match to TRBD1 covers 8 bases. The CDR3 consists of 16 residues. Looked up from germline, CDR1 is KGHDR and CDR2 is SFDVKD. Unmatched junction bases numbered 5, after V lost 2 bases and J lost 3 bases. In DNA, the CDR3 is TGTGCCACCAGTGATTCCGACAGGGGTCGCTACAATGAGCAGTTCTTC. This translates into CATSDSDRGRYNEQFF.

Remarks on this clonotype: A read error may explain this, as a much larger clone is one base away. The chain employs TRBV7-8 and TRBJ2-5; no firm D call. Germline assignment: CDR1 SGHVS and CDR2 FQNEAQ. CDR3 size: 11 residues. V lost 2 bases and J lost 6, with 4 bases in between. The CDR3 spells CASSLKQTQYF. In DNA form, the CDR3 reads TGTGCCAGCAGCTTAAAACAGACCCAGTACTTC.

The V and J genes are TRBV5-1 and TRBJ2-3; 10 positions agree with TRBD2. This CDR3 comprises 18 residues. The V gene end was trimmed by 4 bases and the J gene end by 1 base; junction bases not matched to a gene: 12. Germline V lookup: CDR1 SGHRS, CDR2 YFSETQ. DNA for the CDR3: TGCGCCAGCAGCCCGCGCGTTGCTAGCGGGGGACGCACAGATACGCAGTATTTT. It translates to CASSPRVASGGRTDTQYF.

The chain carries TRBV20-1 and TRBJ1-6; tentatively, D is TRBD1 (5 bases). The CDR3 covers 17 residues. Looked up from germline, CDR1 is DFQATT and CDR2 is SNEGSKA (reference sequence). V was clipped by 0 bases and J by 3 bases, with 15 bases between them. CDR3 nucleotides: TGCAGTGCTAGAGACGGAGGCTCGAGGGGCTATAATTCACCCCTCCACTTT. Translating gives CSARDGGSRGYNSPLHF.

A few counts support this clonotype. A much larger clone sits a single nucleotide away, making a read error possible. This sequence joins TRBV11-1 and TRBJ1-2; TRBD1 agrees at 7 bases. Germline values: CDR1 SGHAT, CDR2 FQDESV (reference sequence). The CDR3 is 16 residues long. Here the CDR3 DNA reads TGTGCCAGCGGCTTGGGGGGGGACAGCGTCCTTAGGGGCTACACCTTC. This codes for CASGLGGDSVLRGYTF.

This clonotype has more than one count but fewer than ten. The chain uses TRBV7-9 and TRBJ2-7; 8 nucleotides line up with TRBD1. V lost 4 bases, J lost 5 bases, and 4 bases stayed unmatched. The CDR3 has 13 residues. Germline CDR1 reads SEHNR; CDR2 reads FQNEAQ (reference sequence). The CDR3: CASSSDRAHEQYF. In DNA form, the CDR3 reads TGTGCCAGCAGCTCGGACAGGGCCCACGAGCAGTACTTC.

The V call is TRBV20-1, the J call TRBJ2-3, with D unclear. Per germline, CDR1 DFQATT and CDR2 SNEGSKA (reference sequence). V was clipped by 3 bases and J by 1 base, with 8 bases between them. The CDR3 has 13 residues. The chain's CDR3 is CSASWEGTDTQYF. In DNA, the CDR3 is TGCAGTGCTAGTTGGGAAGGCACAGATACGCAGTATTTT.

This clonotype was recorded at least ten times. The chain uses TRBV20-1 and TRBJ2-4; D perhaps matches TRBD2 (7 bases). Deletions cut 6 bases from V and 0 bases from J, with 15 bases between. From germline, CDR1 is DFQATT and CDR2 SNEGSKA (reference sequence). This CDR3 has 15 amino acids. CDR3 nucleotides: TGCAGTGCCCCGGGGGGCCAACTAGCCAAAAACATTCAGTACTTC. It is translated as CSAPGGQLAKNIQYF.

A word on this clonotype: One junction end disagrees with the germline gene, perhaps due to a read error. CDR3 sequence: CASSFPPGTGKVYEQYF. CDR3 bases: TGTGCCAGCAGCTTCCCCCCCGGGACAGGAAAGGTCTACGAACAGTACTTC. The V gene is TRBV11-1, the J gene TRBJ2-7; 8 bases line up with TRBD1. Germline CDR1 reads SGHAT; CDR2 reads FQDESV (reference sequence). The CDR3 is made up of 17 amino acids.

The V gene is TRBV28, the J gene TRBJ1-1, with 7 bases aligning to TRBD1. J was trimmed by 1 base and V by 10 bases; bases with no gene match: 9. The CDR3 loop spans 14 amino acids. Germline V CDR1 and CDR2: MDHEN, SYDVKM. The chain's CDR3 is CATKQGLKNTEAFF. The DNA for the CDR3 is TGTGCCACCAAACAGGGGTTGAAGAACACTGAAGCTTTCTTT.

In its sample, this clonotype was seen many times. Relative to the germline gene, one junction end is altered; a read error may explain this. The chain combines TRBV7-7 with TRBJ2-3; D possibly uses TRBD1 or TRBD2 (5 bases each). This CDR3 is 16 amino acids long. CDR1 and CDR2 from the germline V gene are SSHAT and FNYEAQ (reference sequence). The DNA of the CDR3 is TGTGCTAGCAGCTTAGGTCGGGGCTCTAGCACAGATACGCAGTATTTT. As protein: CASSLGRGSSTDTQYF.

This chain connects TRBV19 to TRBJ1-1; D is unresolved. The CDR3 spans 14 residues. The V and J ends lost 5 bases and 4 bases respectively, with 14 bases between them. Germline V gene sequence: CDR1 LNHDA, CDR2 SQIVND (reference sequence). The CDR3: CASSDGKEVTEAFF. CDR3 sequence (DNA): TGTGCCAGTAGTGACGGCAAGGAGGTCACTGAAGCTTTCTTT.

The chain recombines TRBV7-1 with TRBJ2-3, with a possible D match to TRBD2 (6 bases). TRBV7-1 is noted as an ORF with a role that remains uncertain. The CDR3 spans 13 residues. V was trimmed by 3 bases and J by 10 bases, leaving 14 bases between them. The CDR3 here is CASSSWEAMAQYF. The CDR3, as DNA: TGTGCCAGCAGCTCGTGGGAGGCGATGGCGCAGTATTTT.

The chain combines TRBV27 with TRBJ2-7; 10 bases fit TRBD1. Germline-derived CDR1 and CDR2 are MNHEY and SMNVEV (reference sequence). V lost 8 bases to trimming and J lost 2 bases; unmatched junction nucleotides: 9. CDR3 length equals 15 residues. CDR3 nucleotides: TGTGCCAGCGGCTTTACCGGGACAGGGGCCTACGAGCAGTACTTC. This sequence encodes CASGFTGTGAYEQYF.

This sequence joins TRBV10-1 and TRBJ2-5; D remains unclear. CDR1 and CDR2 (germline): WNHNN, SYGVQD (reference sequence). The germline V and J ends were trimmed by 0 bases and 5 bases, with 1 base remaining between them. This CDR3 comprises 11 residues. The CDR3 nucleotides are TGCGCCAGCAGTGAGTCGGAGACCCAGTACTTC. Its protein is CASSESETQYF.

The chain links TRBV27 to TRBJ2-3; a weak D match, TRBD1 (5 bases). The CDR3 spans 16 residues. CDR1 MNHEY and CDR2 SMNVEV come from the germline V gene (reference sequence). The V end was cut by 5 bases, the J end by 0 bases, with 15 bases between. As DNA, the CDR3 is TGTGCCAGCAGTACAGGAGCAGTACCTAGCACAGATACGCAGTATTTT. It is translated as CASSTGAVPSTDTQYF.

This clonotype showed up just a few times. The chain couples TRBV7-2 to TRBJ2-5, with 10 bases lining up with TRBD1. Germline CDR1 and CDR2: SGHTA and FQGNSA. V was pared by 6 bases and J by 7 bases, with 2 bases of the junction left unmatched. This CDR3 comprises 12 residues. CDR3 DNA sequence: TGTGCCAGCAGTAGGACAGGGGGGACCCAGTACTTC. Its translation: CASSRTGGTQYF.